These 10 T cell receptor beta chains were sequenced from one sample in a study of HIV-infected patients and healthy controls. Follow-up blood was drawn about 14 weeks, roughly three months, after antiretroviral therapy began. The repertoire came from unfractionated whole blood and reflected all unsorted peripheral T cells. Approximately 500 ng RNA was reverse transcribed with alpha and beta constant-region primers. Using multiplexing indices, alpha and beta chain libraries were generated apart by chain-specific third strand synthesis. TCRdb reanalysed the 5' RACE reads using MiXCR and keeps one entry per CDR3 protein. The sample has about 18,000 distinct CDR3 sequences; about 9% are singletons. The material sequenced was blood, taken during antiretroviral therapy. These receptors were taken from an adult with HIV infection.

This chain joins TRBV7-8 and TRBJ2-1, with TRBD2 matching over 9 bases. This CDR3 region has 15 residues. Germline CDR1 reads SGHVS; CDR2 reads FQNEAQ. J was trimmed by 3 bases and V by 1 base; bases with no gene match: 1. CDR3 sequence (DNA): TGTGCCAGCAGCTTAGGCGGGAGGGACTACAATGAGCAGTTCTTC. Protein product: CASSLGGRDYNEQFF.

This clonotype was found many times. The chain employs TRBV28 and TRBJ1-2, with 9 bases matching TRBD1. Germline lookup yields CDR1 MDHEN and CDR2 SYDVKM. After removal of 5 bases from V and 4 bases from J, the junction contained 5 bases not matched to a gene. CDR3 length: 14 residues. The CDR3 bases are TGTGCCAGCAGTGTCCCGGACAGGGGCTATGGCTACACCTTC. Amino acids: CASSVPDRGYGYTF.

Many counts were recorded for this clonotype. The chain has TRBV30 and TRBJ2-1, with TRBD1 as a possible D gene (6 bases). The V gene lost 0 bases and the J gene lost 7 bases, with 7 bases spanning the gap. This CDR3 region has 12 residues. The germline gives CDR1 GTSNPN, CDR2 SVGIG (reference sequence). The CDR3 sequence: CAWSVQGNEQFF. The DNA for the CDR3 is TGTGCCTGGAGTGTCCAGGGGAATGAGCAGTTCTTC. The variable domain in full, completed from reference TRBV30 and TRBJ2-1, reads SQTIHQWPATLVQPVGSPLSLECTVEGTSNPNLYWYRQAAGRGLQLLFYSVGIGQISSEVPQNLSASRPQDRQFILSSKKLLLSDSGFYLCAWSVQGNEQFFGPGTRLTVL.

This clonotype has a count of ten or more. The gene calls are TRBV3-1 and TRBJ2-1, with 10 nucleotides matching TRBD2. Germline V lookup: CDR1 LGHDT, CDR2 YNNKEL (reference sequence). This CDR3 is 15 amino acids long. V lost 0 bases and J lost 4; bases outside the gene matches: 0. CDR3 protein: CASSQETSGYNEQFF. DNA of the CDR3: TGTGCCAGCAGCCAAGAGACTAGCGGGTACAATGAGCAGTTCTTC.

This clonotype was seen many times. The V call is TRBV6-5, the J call TRBJ1-1; the D is unclear. Germline CDR1 MNHEY, CDR2 SVGAGI. CDR3 size: 14 residues. The V gene lost 6 bases and the J gene lost 5 bases, with 16 bases spanning the gap. The CDR3 DNA follows: TGTGCCAGCAGCCTTTCGGGGTCCACGACTGAAGCTTTCTTT. Protein: CASSLSGSTTEAFF.

There are many counts of this clonotype. The chain uses TRBV3-1 and TRBJ2-3, with 10 bases fitting TRBD2. Germline CDR1 and CDR2: LGHDT and YNNKEL (reference sequence). The CDR3 sequence is 16 residues long. The junction had 7 bases not matched to a gene; V was cut back by 3 bases and J by 4 bases. The CDR3 coding sequence is TGTGCCAGCAGCCACAGCGGGAGGGCCGGCGCAGATACGCAGTATTTT. Amino acids: CASSHSGRAGADTQYF.

This clonotype has ten or more counts. The chain has TRBV3-1 and TRBJ2-5; perhaps TRBD2 as D (6 bases). This CDR3 is built from 15 residues. Germline V gene sequence: CDR1 LGHDT, CDR2 YNNKEL (reference sequence). Deletions cut 4 bases from V and 1 base from J, with 13 bases between. CDR3 bases: TGTGCCAGCAGCCCTTTGGCGGGGATCCAAGAGACCCAGTACTTC. It yields the protein CASSPLAGIQETQYF.

This clonotype was detected ten times or more. The chain joins TRBV28 to TRBJ1-6; tentatively, D is TRBD1 (6 bases). The V gene's germline CDR1 is MDHEN and CDR2 SYDVKM. The CDR3 loop spans 15 amino acids. V gave up 7 bases and J gave up 10 bases, with 20 bases separating them. CDR3 in amino acids: CASMPLDSPFSPLHF. CDR3 coding DNA: TGTGCCAGCATGCCCCTGGACAGTCCATTCTCACCCCTCCACTTT. Drawing the rest from reference TRBV28 and TRBJ1-6, the complete variable domain is DVKVTQSSRYLVKRTGEKVFLECVQDMDHENMFWYRQDPGLGLRLIYFSYDVKMKEKGDIPEGYSVSREKKERFSLILESASTNQTSMYLCASMPLDSPFSPLHFGNGTRLTVT.

This clonotype occurred many times. The chain has TRBV28 and TRBJ2-7; no firm D call. The CDR3 spans 14 residues. CDR1 and CDR2 from the germline V gene are MDHEN and SYDVKM. V lost 6 bases to trimming and J lost 6 bases, with 18 bases between them. CDR3 nucleotide sequence: TGTGCCAGCAGAACTCCGGGCTCCCAGCGCGAGCAGTACTTC. This encodes CASRTPGSQREQYF.

In this sample, this clonotype turned up many times. The chain recombines TRBV11-2 with TRBJ2-7; D uncertain. CDR1 SGHAT and CDR2 FQNNGV come from the germline V gene. This CDR3 comprises 12 residues. V lost 5 bases to trimming and J lost 6 bases, with 11 bases between them. CDR3 nucleotides: TGTGCCAGCAGCCACCCAGAGCCCGAGCAGTACTTC. It is translated as CASSHPEPEQYF.